This record looks at one T cell receptor (beta chain) sequence and its context. Its specificity is unknown. The data are from a study of OX40 agonist ivuxolimab in advanced cancers. Study-wide findings and caveats: In the expanded peripheral T cells, antigen specificity was never determined. Among the least clonally expanded were partial responders at 0.1-3.0 mg/kg.

Data came from immunoSEQ multiplex PCR; TCRdb stores just in-frame clones and leaves some out. The repertoire holds over 90,000 clones, approximately 94% seen once, with around 0.17% in the top ten. The CDR3 has 12 amino acids. Germline CDR1 and CDR2: SGHTA and FQGTGA. J gave up 11 bases and V 5 bases, and 8 bases lay outside the gene matches. V and J are TRBV7-3 and TRBJ1-1; 7 nucleotides align to TRBD1. Sequenced material: CD4+ or CD8+ T cells sorted from blood, taken in a trial of the OX40 agonist ivuxolimab. The origin of this receptor is an adult with an advanced solid tumor such as melanoma, head and neck, liver or kidney cancer. CDR3 region: CASSPRQGSAFF. CDR3 bases: TGTGCCAGCAGCCCAAGACAGGGTTCGGCTTTCTTT.